This is a list of T cell receptor beta chains from one sample in a study of T cells in Graves' hyperthyroidism and ophthalmopathy. Each CDR3 protein is one row after TCRdb ran MiXCR on the multiplex PCR reads. The sample shows about 350,000 distinct CDR3 sequences, roughly 18% of them seen only once. The specimen sequenced was blood. Every receptor here comes from a woman aged 40 to 50 with Graves' ophthalmopathy. The conserved cysteine and the conserved F or W are not part of the CDR3 here.

v_gene	CDR3aa
TRBV7-8	ASSDLQGGEQY
TRBV12-3/TRBV12-4	ASKGLAGKETQY
TRBV30	AWSAGHEQY
TRBV6-2/TRBV6-3	ASSDRGLEQPQH
TRBV28	ASSLFGTVAF
TRBV7-2	ASRLATGQYYGYT
TRBV6-2/TRBV6-3	ASSYRLSGANVLT
TRBV7-8	ASSSLQGSEQY
TRBV9	ASSGNNEQF
TRBV20-1	SANEVAKNIQY